One sample yielded the 32 T cell receptor beta chains listed below, sequenced in a study of radiotherapy plus CTLA-4 blockade in lung cancer. The data were produced by immunoSEQ multiplex PCR, yet TCRdb's version contains in-frame clones alone and is incomplete. The data hold 80,000 or so clones, with 70% to 85% observed a single time. This specimen was peripheral blood, taken from a patient treated with radiotherapy plus ipilimumab. The receptor set was obtained from a human donor with non-small cell lung cancer who had stable disease on radiotherapy plus ipilimumab.

The chain employs TRBV7-9 and TRBJ1-1; TRBD1 agrees at 7 bases. V trimming: 5 bases; J trimming: 1 base; junction bases outside the gene matches: 1. The CDR3 spans 13 residues. Germline assignment: CDR1 SEHNR and CDR2 FQNEAQ (reference sequence). In DNA form, the CDR3 reads TGTGCCAGCAGCCGACAGGGGAACACTGAAGCTTTCTTT. It yields the protein CASSRQGNTEAFF.

As for this clone: The same CDR3 can be traced to other DNA sequences in this sample. The gene calls are TRBV7-9 and TRBJ1-1; a possible D gene is TRBD1 (6 bases). CDR1 is SEHNR, CDR2 FQNEAQ, per germline (reference sequence). The CDR3 totals 16 residues. V was clipped by 2 bases and J by 1 base, with 14 bases between them. This chain's CDR3 is CASSLSGASSNTEAFF. Written as DNA, the CDR3 is TGTGCCAGCAGCTTATCAGGGGCCTCTTCGAACACTGAAGCTTTCTTT.

The rearrangement links TRBV15 to TRBJ2-2, with D tentatively TRBD1 or TRBD2 (5 bases each). The CDR3 runs to 12 residues. The V and J ends lost 3 bases and 6 bases respectively, with 5 bases between them. The germline CDR1 and CDR2 sequences are LNHNV and YYDKDF (reference sequence). CDR3 DNA sequence: TGTGCCACCAGCAGGGGACCCGGGGAGCTGTTTTTT. It is translated as CATSRGPGELFF.

The genes are TRBV5-3 and TRBJ2-5; D may match TRBD1 or TRBD2 (7 bases each). TRBV5-3 is flagged as an ORF with uncertain function. Trimming took off 4 bases at V and 4 bases at J, with 26 bases between the two ends. CDR3 length equals 18 residues. CDR3 amino acids: CARSRNRRDSGVVETQYF. Written as DNA, the CDR3 is TGTGCCAGAAGCCGGAACCGCCGGGACAGCGGGGTGGTAGAGACCCAGTACTTC.

The CDR3 DNA is TGTGCCAGCAGCTTAGGGACACCTGTCAGGGACGATTCACCCCTCCACTTT. Residues: CASSLGTPVRDDSPLHF. The chain links TRBV11-1 to TRBJ1-6; D is possibly TRBD1 (5 bases). The CDR3 extends over 17 amino acids. V lost 1 base to trimming and J lost 8 bases, with 18 bases between them. The germline gives CDR1 SGHAT, CDR2 FQDESV (reference sequence).

J is TRBJ2-4 and V is TRBV28; 8 nucleotides match TRBD1. Germline V gives CDR1 MDHEN, CDR2 SYDVKM. V gave up 8 bases and J gave up 1 base; unmatched junction bases: 4. CDR3 length equals 14 residues. The CDR3 coding sequence is TGTGCCAGCTCAGGGGGCGCGGCCAAAAACATTCAGTACTTC. It codes for CASSGGAAKNIQYF. Based on the CDR3 plus reference TRBV28 and TRBJ2-4, the full variable domain is DVKVTQSSRYLVKRTGEKVFLECVQDMDHENMFWYRQDPGLGLRLIYFSYDVKMKEKGDIPEGYSVSREKKERFSLILESASTNQTSMYLCASSGGAAKNIQYFGAGTRLSVL.

The chain has TRBV29-1 and TRBJ2-4; the D call may be TRBD1 or TRBD2 (5 bases each). V lost 7 bases and J lost 0, with 13 bases in between. The CDR3 sequence is 14 residues long. Per germline, CDR1 SQVTM and CDR2 ANQGSEA. The CDR3 nucleotides are TGCAGCGCAAAGGGGACCCTAGCCAAAAACATTCAGTACTTC. Encoded protein: CSAKGTLAKNIQYF.

This clone was counted a few times. This chain uses TRBV7-9 with TRBJ2-1; perhaps TRBD2 as D (6 bases). Trimming cost V 5 bases and J 11 bases, with 16 bases left between them. The CDR3 runs 13 residues. Germline CDR1 reads SEHNR; CDR2 reads FQNEAQ (reference sequence). Here the CDR3 reads CASSPSVGTQQFF. CDR3 nucleotide sequence: TGTGCCAGCAGCCCTTCAGTCGGGACTCAGCAGTTCTTC.

The chain carries TRBV25-1 and TRBJ2-3, with a possible D match to TRBD1 (6 bases). The CDR3 runs to 14 residues. In germline, CDR1 is MGHDK, CDR2 SYGVNS. Between the trimmed V and J ends, which lost 6 bases and 2 bases, there was a span of 12 bases. CDR3 coding DNA: TGTGCCAGCAGAACAGGGCCGATCACAGATACGCAGTATTTT. Amino acids: CASRTGPITDTQYF. The entire variable domain, with the rest obtained from reference TRBV25-1 and TRBJ2-3, is as follows: EADIYQTPRYLVIGTGKKITLECSQTMGHDKMYWYQQDPGMELHLIHYSYGVNSTEKGDLSSESTVSRIRTEHFPLTLESARPSHTSQYLCASRTGPITDTQYFGPGTRLTVL.

This clone has a single count. V usage is TRBV7-9 and J usage is TRBJ1-2; D gene uncertain. Per germline, CDR1 SEHNR and CDR2 FQNEAQ (reference sequence). This CDR3 contains 14 residues. Trimming took off 5 bases at V and 2 bases at J, with 12 bases between the two ends. For the CDR3, the DNA is TGTGCCAGCAGCCCATTGCCGGGAAACTATGGCTACACCTTC. It encodes CASSPLPGNYGYTF.

The CDR3: CASTGIYNSPLHF. The CDR3 region has the DNA TGTGCCAGCACGGGAATCTATAATTCACCCCTCCACTTT. This chain joins TRBV6-1 and TRBJ1-6; D is undetermined. The V gene lost 7 bases and the J gene lost 3 bases, with 7 bases spanning the gap. Germline CDR1 and CDR2: MNHNS and SASEGT. CDR3 length: 13 residues.

The chain carries TRBV2 and TRBJ1-1; 7 bases agree with TRBD1. Germline V gene lookup returns CDR1 SNHLY and CDR2 FYNNEI. Trimming took 6 bases from V and 1 from J; bases not matched to a gene: 5. The CDR3 has 14 residues. The CDR3 sequence is CASRTGLGNTEAFF. The DNA for the CDR3 is TGTGCCAGCAGGACAGGGTTGGGGAACACTGAAGCTTTCTTT.

The chain carries TRBV5-5 and TRBJ2-3, with D possibly being TRBD2 (5 bases). The V gene lost 3 bases and the J gene lost 0 bases, with 11 bases spanning the gap. Germline CDR1 and CDR2: SGHKS and YYEKEE (reference sequence). The CDR3 extends over 15 amino acids. The CDR3 region is CASSYPPGSTDTQYF. The CDR3 DNA follows: TGTGCCAGCAGCTACCCCCCGGGAAGCACAGATACGCAGTATTTT.

V usage is TRBV4-2 and J usage is TRBJ2-1; TRBD2 aligns across 8 bases. After removal of 2 bases from V and 4 bases from J, the junction contained 7 bases not matched to a gene. Germline V lookup: CDR1 LGHNA, CDR2 YNFKEQ. CDR3 length: 16 residues. The CDR3 protein is CASSQNPSGYYNEQFF. The CDR3 coding sequence is TGTGCCAGCAGCCAAAATCCTAGCGGGTATTACAATGAGCAGTTCTTC.

The J gene is TRBJ1-1, the V gene TRBV2; D is unclear. The V end was cut by 4 bases, the J end by 1 base, with 10 bases between. Germline V gene data show CDR1 as SNHLY and CDR2 as FYNNEI. The CDR3 consists of 14 residues. The CDR3 loop reads CASSAFSGNTEAFF. The CDR3 DNA reads as TGTGCCAGCAGTGCATTCAGCGGGAACACTGAAGCTTTCTTT.

The V and J genes are TRBV6-6 and TRBJ2-4, with D perhaps TRBD2 (5 bases). Trimming removed 9 bases from V and 5 bases from J, with 11 bases in between. The CDR3 has 12 residues. Germline V lookup: CDR1 MNHNY, CDR2 SVGAGI (reference sequence). This chain's CDR3 is CASEGGENIQYF. CDR3 nucleotides: TGTGCCAGTGAGGGCGGAGAAAACATTCAGTACTTC.

Only a few counts were recorded for this clone. The rearrangement joins TRBV28 to TRBJ2-2, with TRBD1 matching 11 bases. The germline gives CDR1 MDHEN, CDR2 SYDVKM. The CDR3 runs 16 residues. Trimming removed 7 bases from V and 4 bases from J; junction bases left unmatched: 8. CDR3 in amino acids: CASIGFGTGGTGELFF. DNA of the CDR3: TGTGCCAGCATCGGTTTCGGGACAGGGGGCACCGGGGAGCTGTTTTTT.

This clone was detected only once. The J gene is TRBJ1-4, the V gene TRBV9; D might be TRBD1 (5 bases). Germline V gene data show CDR1 as SGDLS and CDR2 as YYNGEE. This CDR3 has 15 amino acids. The germline V and J ends were trimmed by 3 bases and 4 bases, with 13 bases remaining between them. The CDR3 DNA is TGTGCCAGCAGCGCGTCCGGGACGTATAATGAAAAACTGTTTTTT. Residues: CASSASGTYNEKLFF.

The CDR3 DNA is TGTGCCAGCAGTGGGGGGAACAGCCCCCGAGAGACCCAGTACTTC. Translating gives CASSGGNSPRETQYF. The chain links TRBV6-1 to TRBJ2-5; the D call may be TRBD1 or TRBD2 (5 bases each). V gave up 4 bases and J gave up 4 bases, with 16 bases separating them. Germline assignment: CDR1 MNHNS and CDR2 SASEGT. The CDR3 spans 15 residues.

V is TRBV4-2 and J is TRBJ2-5; D is unresolved. Matching the DNA end better, TRBJ2-7 makes the J call doubtful. Per germline, CDR1 LGHNA and CDR2 YNFKEQ. This CDR3 region has 13 residues. CDR3 protein: CASSQEREDEQYF. Written as DNA, the CDR3 is TGTGCCAGCAGCCAAGAAAGGGAAGACGAGCAGTACTTC.

The chain is built from TRBV5-1 and TRBJ1-6, with TRBD1 identical over 9 bases. This CDR3 is 15 amino acids long. Per germline, CDR1 SGHRS and CDR2 YFSETQ. Trimming cost V 0 bases and J 14 bases; bases outside gene matches: 9. In nucleotides, the CDR3 is TGCGCCAGCAGCTTGGGGGGACAGGGACTAGGGTCCCTCCACTTT. This codes for CASSLGGQGLGSLHF.

This clone was found once. The V call is TRBV5-4, the J call TRBJ2-7, with 12 bases identical to TRBD2. Germline values: CDR1 SGHNT, CDR2 YYREEE (reference sequence). The CDR3 is 15 residues long. Trimming at V came to 4 bases and at J to 6 bases, leaving 8 bases not matched to a gene. The DNA of the CDR3 is TGTGCCAGCAGCACCCGACTAGCGGGAGTCCCCGAGCAGTACTTC. Protein product: CASSTRLAGVPEQYF. Complete variable domain (other parts from reference TRBV5-4 and TRBJ2-7): ETGVTQSPTHLIKTRGQQVTLRCSSQSGHNTVSWYQQALGQGPQFIFQYYREEENGRGNFPPRFSGLQFPNYSSELNVNALELDDSALYLCASSTRLAGVPEQYFGPGTRLTVT.

The chain recombines TRBV6-5 with TRBJ2-3; possibly TRBD2 for D (6 bases). CDR3 length equals 16 residues. The V gene lost 2 bases and the J gene lost 0 bases, with 12 bases spanning the gap. Looked up from germline, CDR1 is MNHEY and CDR2 is SVGAGI. The CDR3 region is CASSYQWRGSTDTQYF. Here the CDR3 DNA reads TGTGCCAGCAGTTACCAATGGCGGGGAAGCACAGATACGCAGTATTTT.

The chain links TRBV28 to TRBJ1-6; 7 bases agree with TRBD1. The CDR3 totals 15 residues. V shed 11 bases and J 1 base; nucleotides not matched to a gene: 8. Per germline, CDR1 MDHEN and CDR2 SYDVKM. CDR3 DNA: TGTGCCTTCTCGGAGGGGGCATCCTATAATTCACCCCTCCACTTT. It is translated as CAFSEGASYNSPLHF. The full variable domain, completed using reference TRBV28 and TRBJ1-6, is DVKVTQSSRYLVKRTGEKVFLECVQDMDHENMFWYRQDPGLGLRLIYFSYDVKMKEKGDIPEGYSVSREKKERFSLILESASTNQTSMYLCAFSEGASYNSPLHFGNGTRLTVT.

The chain links TRBV5-1 to TRBJ1-3, with D perhaps matching TRBD1 (5 bases). The CDR3 is made up of 13 amino acids. Trimming cost V 6 bases and J 4 bases, with 11 bases left between them. Germline V CDR1 and CDR2: SGHRS, YFSETQ. CDR3 in amino acids: CASNNGDGNTIYF. DNA for the CDR3: TGCGCCAGCAACAACGGGGACGGAAACACCATATATTTT.

The chain employs TRBV6-1 and TRBJ1-5; D uncertain. This CDR3 region has 11 residues. V was pared by 3 bases and J by 8 bases, with 5 bases between. Germline V gene data show CDR1 as MNHNS and CDR2 as SASEGT. Here the CDR3 reads CASSEVKPQHF. In nucleotides, the CDR3 is TGTGCCAGCAGTGAGGTTAAGCCCCAGCATTTT.

In its sample, this clone was seen a few times. V gene TRBV10-3 combines with J gene TRBJ2-3; a weak D match, TRBD2 (6 bases). Germline values: CDR1 ENHRY, CDR2 SYGVKD. The V end lost 10 bases, the J end lost 3 bases, and 17 bases lay between the germline ends. This CDR3 is 14 amino acids long. In DNA form, the CDR3 reads TGTGCCACCGTTTCGGGGACTGCGACAGATACGCAGTATTTT. Amino acids: CATVSGTATDTQYF.

The count of this clone is one. The genes are TRBV5-8 and TRBJ1-6; D not resolved. V was cut by 3 bases and J by 4 bases, with 11 bases left in between. This CDR3 has 15 amino acids. CDR1 and CDR2 from the germline V gene are SGHTS and YDEGEE. This chain's CDR3 is CASSSLKVYNSPLHF. CDR3 coding DNA: TGTGCCAGCAGCTCTCTTAAGGTTTATAATTCACCCCTCCACTTT.

The rearrangement links TRBV4-1 to TRBJ2-3, with TRBD1 as a possible D gene (6 bases). The CDR3 length is 16 residues. V was cut by 0 bases and J by 8 bases, with 18 bases left in between. Germline V gives CDR1 MGHRA, CDR2 YSYEKL. CDR3 region: CASSQDWDTAPGTQYF. CDR3 DNA: TGCGCCAGCAGCCAAGATTGGGACACAGCCCCTGGTACGCAGTATTTT.

The chain is built from TRBV27 and TRBJ1-5; TRBD1 is a possible D gene (6 bases). V was trimmed by 6 bases and J by 2 bases, leaving 8 bases between them. The CDR3 is made up of 13 amino acids. Germline CDR1 and CDR2: MNHEY and SMNVEV (reference sequence). This CDR3 reads CASRHRGNQPQHF. CDR3 bases: TGTGCCAGCAGGCACAGGGGCAATCAGCCCCAGCATTTT.

Here the CDR3 DNA reads TGTGCCAGCGCCTACTCTAGCAATCAGCCCCAGCATTTT. It is translated as CASAYSSNQPQHF. V is TRBV6-4 and J is TRBJ1-5; D remains ambiguous. Germline assignment: CDR1 MRHNA and CDR2 SNTAGT. There are 13 residues in the CDR3. V was clipped by 8 bases and J by 0 bases, with 8 bases between them.

The sample holds one count of this clone. The rearrangement links TRBV7-9 to TRBJ2-7; 8 nucleotides align to TRBD2. J was trimmed by 3 bases and V by 4 bases; bases with no gene match: 8. The CDR3 has 15 residues. CDR1 is SEHNR, CDR2 FQNEAQ, per germline (reference sequence). The CDR3 here is CASSSRAGEGYEQYF. The CDR3 nucleotides read TGTGCCAGCAGCTCCCGAGCGGGAGAGGGCTACGAGCAGTACTTC.